The entry below describes one T cell receptor beta chain. The antigen it recognizes is unknown. No clone much larger than this one lies a single base away; base qualities are absent. From the cysteine through the phenylalanine, the CDR3 covers 14 amino acids. Left in the record is the CDR3 DNA by itself, 42 bases read in frame from the first base. CDR1 is given as SQVTM and CDR2 as ANQGSEA, both from the germline V gene. The V end gives up 5 bases and the J end 5 bases, leaving 6 bases in the junction not matched to a gene. The time point label, read with the paper, signifies: baseline before first vaccination. The treatment or condition label for this specimen denotes: meningococcal conjugate vaccine given as trial control. Vaccinee samples were obtained from the UK trials COV001 and COV002, which included a single-blind randomized controlled phase 2/3 trial of AZD1222 (ChAdOx1 nCoV-19) in healthy adults. For TCRbeta chain sequencing, PBMC samples were collected from trial participants at day 0 and at day 28 after the second dose.

The data stem from a study of T cell responses to AZD1222 COVID-19 vaccine (dated by TCRdb to the early 2020s). In the study overall: A total of 233 trial participants underwent TCR sequencing, of whom 200 to 220 received two doses of AZD1222 and roughly 25 received two doses of the MenACWY control vaccine. Trial participants were enrolled by age into subgroups of 18-55, 56-69 and 70-plus years, and about 150, 27 and 61 TCR-sequenced participants, respectively, were included in these subgroups.

The CDR3 regions of human TCRbeta chains were analyzed by immunosequencing. The authors' analysis ran thus. TCRs in the repertoires were matched against a reference library of SARS-CoV-2-specific TCRs that had been generated with the MIRA antigen-specificity platform. Breadth meant the fraction of unique TCRs that were SARS-CoV-2-associated, whereas depth meant the fraction of total T cells that were SARS-CoV-2-associated. Using the MIRA data, every spike-specific TCR was mapped to the spike region that the TCR reacted to and assigned to either a CD4 or a CD8 class. Log10-transformed breadth and depth values were compared by one-way ANOVA with Sidak's multiple comparisons tests. TCRdb limited this immuneACCESS table to in-frame rearrangements with V and J called. A share of clones is missing; checked studies link under half to unresolved V genes, and the rest is unexplained. D and trimming were read from the DNA, whereas the V and J calls and clone size are those reported in that table. This sample gives some 200,000 clones in total; roughly 91% of them show up just once. The top ten hold 0.95% to 1.1% of the sample.

Overall study outcomes, separate from this receptor: In the small 56-69-year group, the increase in depth fell short of significance, most likely because of low power. CD4 TCRs associated with the vaccine covered the entire spike protein, and the dominant responses were in regions 160-218 and 743-854. Epitopes outside the regions mutated in the B.1.351 and B.1.1.7 variants were reportedly recognized by nearly half of the unique spike-specific TCRs. Because no day 14 peak-response samples were available, the repertoires could be characterized only after the peak T cell response. Participants were mostly white British and included more females than males, and it was suggested by the authors that clonal diversity may have been underestimated. Conclusions about previously exposed vaccinees were limited because only six AZD1222 recipients were SARS-CoV-2 seropositive at baseline. After two AZD1222 doses, both the breadth and the depth of spike-specific TCRs were significantly higher than at day 0 and than in MenACWY recipients.

The sample here was peripheral blood, taken on day 0 of MenACWY control vaccination. The TCR comes from an adult in good health. The chain uses TRBV29-1 and TRBJ1-6, with 7 bases matching TRBD1. The CDR3 protein: CSVSQDRNNSPLHF. DNA sequence: TGCAGCGTTAGTCAGGACAGGAATAATTCACCCCTCCACTTT.